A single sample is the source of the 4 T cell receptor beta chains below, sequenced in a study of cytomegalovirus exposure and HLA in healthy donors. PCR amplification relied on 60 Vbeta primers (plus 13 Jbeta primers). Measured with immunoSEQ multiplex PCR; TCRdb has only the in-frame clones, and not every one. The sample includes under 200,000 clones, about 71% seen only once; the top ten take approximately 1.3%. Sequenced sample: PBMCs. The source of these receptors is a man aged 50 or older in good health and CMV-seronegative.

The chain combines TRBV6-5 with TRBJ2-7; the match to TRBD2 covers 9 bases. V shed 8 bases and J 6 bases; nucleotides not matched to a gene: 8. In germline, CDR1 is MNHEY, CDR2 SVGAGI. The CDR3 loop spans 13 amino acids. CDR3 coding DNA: TGTGCCAGCCTAGGGCTAGCGGGGACCGAGCAGTACTTC. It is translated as CASLGLAGTEQYF.

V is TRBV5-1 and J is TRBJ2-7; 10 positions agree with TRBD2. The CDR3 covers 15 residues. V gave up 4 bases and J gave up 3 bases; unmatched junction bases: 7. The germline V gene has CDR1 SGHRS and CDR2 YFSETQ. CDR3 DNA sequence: TGCGCCAGCAGCCAAGGACTAGCGGCGCTCTACGAGCAGTACTTC. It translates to CASSQGLAALYEQYF.

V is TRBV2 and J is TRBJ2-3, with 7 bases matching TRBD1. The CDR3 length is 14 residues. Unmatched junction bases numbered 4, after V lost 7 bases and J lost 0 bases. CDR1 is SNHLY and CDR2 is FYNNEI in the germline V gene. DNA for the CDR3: TGTGCCAGCATATCGACAGGGAGCACAGATACGCAGTATTTT. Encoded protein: CASISTGSTDTQYF. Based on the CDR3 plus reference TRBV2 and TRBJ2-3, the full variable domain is EPEVTQTPSHQVTQMGQEVILRCVPISNHLYFYWYRQILGQKVEFLVSFYNNEISEKSEIFDDQFSVERPDGSNFTLKIRSTKLEDSAMYFCASISTGSTDTQYFGPGTRLTVL.

The CDR3 loop is CASSQRGGGDRGIGGYTF. CDR3 nucleotides: TGCGCCAGCAGCCAAAGGGGTGGAGGGGACAGGGGCATAGGGGGCTACACCTTC. The chain is built from TRBV4-1 and TRBJ1-2; 10 bases agree with TRBD1. This CDR3 is built from 18 residues. Trimming removed 2 bases from V and 8 bases from J; junction bases left unmatched: 17. Germline-derived CDR1 and CDR2 are MGHRA and YSYEKL.